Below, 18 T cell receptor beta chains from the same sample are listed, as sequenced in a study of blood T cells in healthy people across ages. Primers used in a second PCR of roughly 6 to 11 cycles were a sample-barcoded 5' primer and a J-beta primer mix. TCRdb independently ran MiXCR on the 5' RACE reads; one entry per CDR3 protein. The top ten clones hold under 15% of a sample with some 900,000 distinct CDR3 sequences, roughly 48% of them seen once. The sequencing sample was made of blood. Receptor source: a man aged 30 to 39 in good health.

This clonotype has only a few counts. The CDR3 bases are TGTGCCAGCAGCTTCCTAGCGGGACGCACAGATACGCAGTATTTT. Translating gives CASSFLAGRTDTQYF. J is TRBJ2-3 and V is TRBV7-2; 9 bases match TRBD2. Germline trimming cut 3 bases from V and 1 base from J; bases unmatched to any gene: 2. Germline V gene data show CDR1 as SGHTA and CDR2 as FQGNSA. CDR3 length: 15 amino acids.

The CDR3 region is CASSYLSGKGQETQYF. CDR3 bases: TGTGCCAGCAGTTATCTCTCAGGGAAGGGGCAAGAGACCCAGTACTTC. The chain carries TRBV6-5 and TRBJ2-5, with a tentative D call TRBD1 (5 bases). Looked up from germline, CDR1 is MNHEY and CDR2 is SVGAGI. Between the trimmed V and J ends, which lost 3 bases and 2 bases, there was a span of 16 bases. The CDR3 is 16 amino acids.

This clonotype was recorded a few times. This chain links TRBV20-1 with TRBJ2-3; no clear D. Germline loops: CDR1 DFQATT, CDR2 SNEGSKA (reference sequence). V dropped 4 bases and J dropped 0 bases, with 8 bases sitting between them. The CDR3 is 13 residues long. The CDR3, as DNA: TGCAGTGCTAAGGACGTTAGCACAGATACGCAGTATTTT. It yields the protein CSAKDVSTDTQYF.

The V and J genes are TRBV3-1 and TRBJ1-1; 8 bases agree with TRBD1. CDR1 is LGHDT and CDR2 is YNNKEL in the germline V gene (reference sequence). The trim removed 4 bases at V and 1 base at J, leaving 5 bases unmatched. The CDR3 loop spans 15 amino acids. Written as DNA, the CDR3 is TGTGCCAGCAGCCGCCGGGACAGGAGGAACACTGAAGCTTTCTTT. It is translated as CASSRRDRRNTEAFF.

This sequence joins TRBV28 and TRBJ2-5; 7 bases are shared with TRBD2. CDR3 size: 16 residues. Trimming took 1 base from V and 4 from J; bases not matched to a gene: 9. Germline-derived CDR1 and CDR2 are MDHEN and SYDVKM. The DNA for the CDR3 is TGTGCCAGCAGTTTATCGGGCAGTTGGGAGGGAGAGACCCAGTACTTC. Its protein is CASSLSGSWEGETQYF. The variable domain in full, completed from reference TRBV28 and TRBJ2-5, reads DVKVTQSSRYLVKRTGEKVFLECVQDMDHENMFWYRQDPGLGLRLIYFSYDVKMKEKGDIPEGYSVSREKKERFSLILESASTNQTSMYLCASSLSGSWEGETQYFGPGTRLLVL.

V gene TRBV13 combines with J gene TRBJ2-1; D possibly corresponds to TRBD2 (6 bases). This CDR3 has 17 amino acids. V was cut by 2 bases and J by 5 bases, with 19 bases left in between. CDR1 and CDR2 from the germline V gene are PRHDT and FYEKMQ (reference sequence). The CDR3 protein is CASSLTGVGTGNNEQFF. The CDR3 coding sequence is TGTGCCAGCAGCTTAACGGGCGTGGGGACTGGGAACAATGAGCAGTTCTTC.

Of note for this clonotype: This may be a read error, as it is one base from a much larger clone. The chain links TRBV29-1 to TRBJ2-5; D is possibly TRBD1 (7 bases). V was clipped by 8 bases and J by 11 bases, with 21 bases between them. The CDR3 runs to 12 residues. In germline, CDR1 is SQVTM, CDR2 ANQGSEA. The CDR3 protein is CSSTQGGNEQYF. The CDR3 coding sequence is TGCAGCTCGACCCAGGGGGGCAATGAGCAGTACTTC.

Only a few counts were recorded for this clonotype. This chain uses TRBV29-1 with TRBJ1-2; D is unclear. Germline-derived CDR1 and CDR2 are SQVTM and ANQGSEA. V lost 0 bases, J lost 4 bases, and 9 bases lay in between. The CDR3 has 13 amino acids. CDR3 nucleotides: TGCAGCGTTGAAGAAGGGCAAAGCTATGGCTACACCTTC. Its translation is CSVEEGQSYGYTF.

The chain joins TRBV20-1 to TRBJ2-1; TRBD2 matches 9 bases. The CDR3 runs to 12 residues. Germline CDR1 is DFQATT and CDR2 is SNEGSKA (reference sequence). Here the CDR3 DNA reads TGCTCCGGTGGGCGGGGGGGCAATGAGCAGTTCTTC. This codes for CSGGRGGNEQFF.

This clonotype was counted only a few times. This CDR3 reads CASSQEGRLTHDEQFF. Here the CDR3 DNA reads TGCGCCAGCAGCCAAGAAGGGAGACTGACACATGATGAGCAGTTCTTC. The chain links TRBV4-1 to TRBJ2-1, with a weak D call TRBD2 (5 bases). The germline CDR1 and CDR2 sequences are MGHRA and YSYEKL. V lost 0 bases and J lost 8, with 17 bases in between. The CDR3 extends over 16 amino acids.

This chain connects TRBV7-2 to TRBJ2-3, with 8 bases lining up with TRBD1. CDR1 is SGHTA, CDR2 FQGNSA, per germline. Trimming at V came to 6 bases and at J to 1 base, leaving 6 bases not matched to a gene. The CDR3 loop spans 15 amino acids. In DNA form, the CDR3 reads TGTGCCAGCAGGAGGATGGACAGGGGCACAGATACGCAGTATTTT. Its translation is CASRRMDRGTDTQYF.

The CDR3 loop reads CAISEKGAVETQYF. The CDR3 DNA is TGTGCCATCAGTGAGAAGGGGGCGGTGGAGACCCAGTACTTC. The rearrangement joins TRBV10-3 to TRBJ2-4, with TRBD1 identical over 7 bases. The end of the DNA aligns better with TRBJ2-5, so the J call may be wrong. This CDR3 comprises 14 residues. Looked up from germline, CDR1 is ENHRY and CDR2 is SYGVKD.

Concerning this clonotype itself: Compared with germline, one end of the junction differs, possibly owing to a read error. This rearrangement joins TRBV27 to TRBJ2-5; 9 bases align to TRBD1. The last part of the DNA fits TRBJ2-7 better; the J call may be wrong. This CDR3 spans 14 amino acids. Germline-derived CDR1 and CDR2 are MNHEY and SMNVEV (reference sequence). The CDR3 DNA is TGTGCCGGCAGTTTATCCGGGACAGGGACCGAGCAGTACTTC. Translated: CAGSLSGTGTEQYF.

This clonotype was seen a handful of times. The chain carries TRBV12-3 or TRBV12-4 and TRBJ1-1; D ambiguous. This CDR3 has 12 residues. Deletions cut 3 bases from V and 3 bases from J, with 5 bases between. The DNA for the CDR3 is TGTGCCAGCAGTTTGTCTCACACTGAAGCTTTCTTT. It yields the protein CASSLSHTEAFF.

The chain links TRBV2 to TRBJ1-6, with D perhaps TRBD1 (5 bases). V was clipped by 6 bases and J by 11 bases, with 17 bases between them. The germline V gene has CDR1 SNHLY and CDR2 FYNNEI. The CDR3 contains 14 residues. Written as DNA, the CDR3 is TGTGCCAGCAGCGCGTTCCAGGGTCCGACACCCCTCCACTTT. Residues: CASSAFQGPTPLHF.

The chain's CDR3 is CASSLRGKPNRVPPYEQFF. Written as DNA, the CDR3 is TGTGCCAGCAGCTTGCGGGGAAAACCCAACAGGGTCCCTCCTTATGAGCAGTTCTTC. The chain has TRBV5-6 and TRBJ2-1, with a tentative D call TRBD1 (6 bases). Germline V gives CDR1 SGHDT, CDR2 YYEEEE. This CDR3 has 19 residues. V lost 1 base and J 8 bases, leaving 28 bases between the germline ends.

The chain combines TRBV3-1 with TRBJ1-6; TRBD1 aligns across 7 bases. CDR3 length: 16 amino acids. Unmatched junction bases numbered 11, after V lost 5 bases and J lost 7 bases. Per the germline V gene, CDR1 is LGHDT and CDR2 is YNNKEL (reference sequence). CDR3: CASSTGAQGINSPLHF. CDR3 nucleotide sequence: TGTGCCAGCAGCACAGGGGCACAGGGGATAAATTCACCCCTCCACTTT. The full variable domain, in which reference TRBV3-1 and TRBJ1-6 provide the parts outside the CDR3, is DTAVSQTPKYLVTQMGNDKSIKCEQNLGHDTMYWYKQDSKKFLKIMFSYNNKELIINETVPNRFSPKSPDKAHLNLHINSLELGDSAVYFCASSTGAQGINSPLHFGNGTRLTVT.

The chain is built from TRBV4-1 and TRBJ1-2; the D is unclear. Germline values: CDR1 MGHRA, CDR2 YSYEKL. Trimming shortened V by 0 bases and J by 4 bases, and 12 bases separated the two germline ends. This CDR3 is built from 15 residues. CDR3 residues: CASSQDGGYGYGYTF. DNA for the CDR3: TGCGCCAGCAGCCAAGATGGTGGGTATGGCTATGGCTACACCTTC.